The 32 T cell receptor beta chains below were found in one sample sequenced in a study of CD8+ T cells in alopecia areata. Extracted RNA was reverse transcribed, and the resulting cDNA served as sequencing template. This table comes from immunoSEQ multiplex PCR, and its TCRdb copy is limited to in-frame clones, with some not included. The sample includes 90,000 to 120,000 clones, 65% to 85% of them seen just once. As to treatment: oral pan-JAK inhibitor, 5-10 mg twice daily. The sequences come from CD8+ T cells sorted from blood, collected at week 24, from a patient treated with tofacitinib. The source of these receptors is a human donor with alopecia areata.

The CDR3 nucleotides read TGTGCCAGCAGCGTAGAGGCTAGCGGGAGCACAGATACGCAGTATTTT. Translation: CASSVEASGSTDTQYF. This chain links TRBV9 with TRBJ2-3; 8 nucleotides align to TRBD2. Germline values: CDR1 SGDLS, CDR2 YYNGEE. The CDR3 extends over 16 amino acids. V trimming: 0 bases; J trimming: 0 bases; junction bases outside the gene matches: 3.

The chain joins TRBV19 to TRBJ2-1, with no clear D. Looked up from germline, CDR1 is LNHDA and CDR2 is SQIVND (reference sequence). CDR3 length equals 16 residues. V lost 1 base and J 2 bases, leaving 12 bases between the germline ends. The DNA of the CDR3 is TGTGCCAGTAGTATAGGTTCCGGCGGCGCCTACAATGAGCAGTTCTTC. Residues: CASSIGSGGAYNEQFF.

This clone has just one count. V and J are TRBV5-6 and TRBJ2-5; TRBD2 matches at 14 bases. In germline, CDR1 is SGHDT, CDR2 YYEEEE. Germline trimming cut 4 bases from V and 5 bases from J; bases unmatched to any gene: 13. This CDR3 region has 18 residues. CDR3 protein: CASSKRLAGGLSLETQYF. CDR3 DNA: TGTGCCAGCAGCAAAAGACTAGCGGGGGGGCTATCGTTGGAGACCCAGTACTTC.

The chain couples TRBV7-9 to TRBJ1-4; 7 bases fit TRBD1. Germline loops: CDR1 SEHNR, CDR2 FQNEAQ (reference sequence). J lost 4 bases, V lost 5 bases, and 10 bases had no gene match. This CDR3 is 16 amino acids long. CDR3: CASSQEPGTVNEKLFF. CDR3 DNA sequence: TGTGCCAGCAGCCAGGAACCCGGGACAGTTAATGAAAAACTGTTTTTT. Based on the CDR3 plus reference TRBV7-9 and TRBJ1-4, the full variable domain is DTGVSQNPRHKITKRGQNVTFRCDPISEHNRLYWYRQTLGQGPEFLTYFQNEAQLEKSRLLSDRFSAERPKGSFSTLEIQRTEQGDSAMYLCASSQEPGTVNEKLFFGSGTQLSVL.

This rearrangement joins TRBV5-1 to TRBJ2-3; possible D gene TRBD2, 5 bases. Germline CDR1 is SGHRS and CDR2 is YFSETQ. CDR3 length equals 13 residues. Trimming left V 5 bases short and J 2 bases short, with 9 bases between. In DNA, the CDR3 is TGCGCCAGCAGGGACTCGGTCACAGATACGCAGTATTTT. Translating gives CASRDSVTDTQYF. Full variable domain (outside the CDR3, taken from reference TRBV5-1 and TRBJ2-3): KAGVTQTPRYLIKTRGQQVTLSCSPISGHRSVSWYQQTPGQGLQFLFEYFSETQRNKGNFPGRFSGRQFSNSRSEMNVSTLELGDSALYLCASRDSVTDTQYFGPGTRLTVL.

The rearrangement joins TRBV7-9 to TRBJ2-1; D uncertain. CDR3 size: 15 residues. Germline values: CDR1 SEHNR, CDR2 FQNEAQ (reference sequence). V was pared by 4 bases and J by 4 bases, with 14 bases between. The CDR3 loop is CASSWRRAEYNEQFF. The CDR3 DNA reads as TGTGCCAGCAGCTGGCGTCGGGCCGAGTACAATGAGCAGTTCTTC.

CDR3 DNA sequence: TGTGCCAGCAGCTCGACAGGCACCGGGGAGCTGTTTTTT. Amino acids: CASSSTGTGELFF. The J gene is TRBJ2-2, the V gene TRBV7-2, with D perhaps matching TRBD1 (6 bases). The V gene's germline CDR1 is SGHTA and CDR2 FQGNSA. The CDR3 runs to 13 residues. Trimming removed 4 bases from V and 4 bases from J, with 7 bases in between.

The chain uses TRBV27 and TRBJ2-3; 8 bases line up with TRBD2. Per the germline V gene, CDR1 is MNHEY and CDR2 is SMNVEV (reference sequence). The CDR3 has 16 amino acids. After removal of 4 bases from V and 2 bases from J, the junction contained 8 bases not matched to a gene. The CDR3 DNA is TGTGCCAGCAGTTCACGAGCGGGGGCCTTCACAGATACGCAGTATTTT. The encoded protein is CASSSRAGAFTDTQYF.

The chain links TRBV27 to TRBJ2-7; 7 bases fit TRBD1. This CDR3 has 18 residues. J gave up 6 bases and V 0 bases, and 17 bases lay outside the gene matches. In germline, CDR1 is MNHEY, CDR2 SMNVEV (reference sequence). CDR3 loop: CASSLSGTAFVSGIEQYF. CDR3 sequence (DNA): TGTGCCAGCAGTTTATCAGGGACAGCTTTTGTCTCTGGCATCGAGCAGTACTTC.

This clone was observed a handful of times. The chain links TRBV11-3 to TRBJ2-1; 7 bases fit TRBD2. The CDR3 covers 14 residues. Germline loops: CDR1 SGHNT, CDR2 YENEEA. Unmatched junction bases numbered 3, after V lost 2 bases and J lost 5 bases. CDR3 DNA sequence: TGTGCCAGCAGCTTAAATGGGGGGGACAATGAGCAGTTCTTC. Translation: CASSLNGGDNEQFF.

The genes are TRBV7-8 and TRBJ2-7, with D possibly matching TRBD2 (7 bases). Germline V CDR1 and CDR2: SGHVS, FQNEAQ. The V and J ends lost 0 bases and 5 bases respectively, with 11 bases between them. CDR3 length: 14 amino acids. CDR3 DNA: TGTGCCAGCAGCTTAGCGGGGGGGCTTCACGAGCAGTACTTC. This encodes CASSLAGGLHEQYF.

The J gene is TRBJ2-2, the V gene TRBV7-9, with D possibly TRBD1 on 5 matching bases. The CDR3 length is 12 residues. V was cut by 8 bases and J by 5 bases, with 9 bases left in between. Germline CDR1 SEHNR, CDR2 FQNEAQ (reference sequence). The CDR3 spells CASGKGTGELFF. DNA of the CDR3: TGTGCCAGCGGAAAGGGGACCGGGGAGCTGTTTTTT.

The rearrangement links TRBV4-3 to TRBJ2-3, with 8 bases matching TRBD2. The CDR3 has 16 residues. Germline CDR1 reads LGHNA; CDR2 reads YSLEER. Losses at the gene ends were 6 bases for V and 3 bases for J; bases not matched to a gene: 11. For the CDR3, the DNA is TGCGCCAGCAGACCCGGGATAGCGGGGATTACAGATACGCAGTATTTT. It encodes CASRPGIAGITDTQYF.

This clone was seen only a few times. The V call is TRBV6-5, the J call TRBJ1-2; 10 nucleotides agree with TRBD1. The germline V gene encodes CDR1 MNHEY and CDR2 SVGAGI. Unmatched junction bases numbered 1, after V lost 2 bases and J lost 7 bases. CDR3 length: 13 residues. This chain's CDR3 is CASSYGQGGGYTF. CDR3 in DNA: TGTGCCAGCAGTTACGGACAGGGGGGTGGCTACACCTTC.

This clone was detected a few times. The CDR3 nucleotides read TGTGCCAGCACCGGGGGGTCCTCCTACGAGCAGTACTTC. Residues: CASTGGSSYEQYF. V gene TRBV2 combines with J gene TRBJ2-7, with 7 bases aligning to TRBD2. The CDR3 runs 13 residues. CDR1 and CDR2 from the germline V gene are SNHLY and FYNNEI. J gave up 0 bases and V 7 bases, and 3 bases lay outside the gene matches.

The chain recombines TRBV29-1 with TRBJ2-7; possibly TRBD1 for D (6 bases). V lost 6 bases, J lost 1 base, and 16 bases lay in between. In germline, CDR1 is SQVTM, CDR2 ANQGSEA. This CDR3 has 14 residues. The CDR3 protein is CSVSKQGPSYEQYF. As DNA, the CDR3 is TGCAGCGTATCGAAACAGGGCCCATCCTACGAGCAGTACTTC.

The J gene is TRBJ2-1, the V gene TRBV27; D gene uncertain. Germline lookup yields CDR1 MNHEY and CDR2 SMNVEV (reference sequence). Deletions cut 2 bases from V and 11 bases from J, with 10 bases between. The CDR3 is 12 residues long. CDR3 amino acids: CASSLNGLKQFF. CDR3 nucleotide sequence: TGTGCCAGCAGTTTAAACGGGTTAAAGCAGTTCTTC.

CDR3 region: CSVELLSEINTEAFF. The CDR3 nucleotides are TGCAGCGTTGAATTGCTTAGTGAGATCAACACTGAAGCTTTCTTT. The V call is TRBV29-1, the J call TRBJ1-1; no reliable D call. The CDR3 runs to 15 residues. Trimming stripped 2 bases from V and 2 bases from J, with 15 bases between. CDR1 is SQVTM, CDR2 ANQGSEA, per germline.

A single count supports this clone. V gene TRBV4-3 combines with J gene TRBJ2-3; D call uncertain. In germline, CDR1 is LGHNA, CDR2 YSLEER. The CDR3 has 15 amino acids. V gave up 5 bases and J gave up 2 bases, with 14 bases separating them. The CDR3 DNA reads as TGCGCCAGCAGCTACTACGGTTCTCACACAGATACGCAGTATTTT. Amino acid sequence: CASSYYGSHTDTQYF.

V and J are TRBV10-3 and TRBJ1-1; no firm D call. The ends were cut back, 0 bases at V and 7 bases at J, with 6 bases in the middle. Germline V gene data show CDR1 as ENHRY and CDR2 as SYGVKD. CDR3 length: 12 amino acids. The CDR3 DNA reads TGTGCCATCAGTGAGTCGATGGATGAAGCTTTCTTT. Residues: CAISESMDEAFF.

This rearrangement joins TRBV25-1 to TRBJ1-1; no reliable D call. CDR3 length: 12 amino acids. Trimming took 5 bases from V and 3 from J, leaving 7 bases between them. From germline, CDR1 is MGHDK and CDR2 SYGVNS. CDR3 nucleotide sequence: TGTGCCAGCAGTCTGGAGGACACTGAAGCTTTCTTT. Protein: CASSLEDTEAFF.

The chain uses TRBV4-1 and TRBJ1-2; D not resolved. Deletions cut 3 bases from V and 2 bases from J, with 4 bases between. The CDR3 loop spans 12 amino acids. The germline V gene encodes CDR1 MGHRA and CDR2 YSYEKL. DNA of the CDR3: TGCGCCAGCAGCCAGGGGAACTATGGCTACACCTTC. Translating gives CASSQGNYGYTF.

This clone occurred a few times. The chain carries TRBV29-1 and TRBJ2-2, with 7 bases that match TRBD2. CDR1 is SQVTM, CDR2 ANQGSEA, per germline. This CDR3 is 13 amino acids long. The junction had 5 bases not matched to a gene; V was cut back by 7 bases and J by 3 bases. The CDR3 protein is CSAVGGYTGELFF. The CDR3, as DNA: TGCAGCGCTGTGGGGGGGTACACCGGGGAGCTGTTTTTT.

The count of this clone is one. J is TRBJ2-7 and V is TRBV27; D is undetermined. Trimming took off 2 bases at V and 2 bases at J, with 7 bases between the two ends. This CDR3 is built from 13 residues. Germline values: CDR1 MNHEY, CDR2 SMNVEV (reference sequence). The CDR3 protein is CASSLRATYEQYF. For the CDR3, the DNA is TGTGCCAGCAGTTTACGGGCCACCTACGAGCAGTACTTC.

V and J are TRBV2 and TRBJ1-4; 8 bases are a match to TRBD1. CDR1 is SNHLY, CDR2 FYNNEI, per germline. This CDR3 is 15 amino acids long. V dropped 7 bases and J dropped 7; count of bases not matched to a gene: 11. CDR3 nucleotide sequence: TGTGCCAGCACCCCAACAGGGGGAACAGGTGAAAAACTGTTTTTT. Protein sequence: CASTPTGGTGEKLFF. The whole variable domain, filled in from reference TRBV2 and TRBJ1-4, reads EPEVTQTPSHQVTQMGQEVILRCVPISNHLYFYWYRQILGQKVEFLVSFYNNEISEKSEIFDDQFSVERPDGSNFTLKIRSTKLEDSAMYFCASTPTGGTGEKLFFGSGTQLSVL.

This sequence joins TRBV27 and TRBJ1-1; D remains unclear. Germline V lookup: CDR1 MNHEY, CDR2 SMNVEV (reference sequence). Trimming left V 5 bases short and J 1 base short, with 8 bases between. The CDR3 length is 13 residues. This chain's CDR3 is CASSPRGNTEAFF. In nucleotides, the CDR3 is TGTGCCAGCAGTCCTCGGGGGAACACTGAAGCTTTCTTT.

CDR3 sequence: CASSRLAGPSYNEQFF. DNA for the CDR3: TGTGCCAGCAGCCGTCTAGCGGGCCCATCCTACAATGAGCAGTTCTTC. The chain carries TRBV7-9 and TRBJ2-1, with 8 bases lining up with TRBD2. Germline V gives CDR1 SEHNR, CDR2 FQNEAQ (reference sequence). The length of the CDR3 is 16 residues. Losses at the gene ends were 5 bases for V and 1 base for J; bases not matched to a gene: 7.

This clone was counted only a few times. The chain is built from TRBV4-3 and TRBJ1-6; 7 nucleotides line up with TRBD1. The CDR3 is 15 residues long. Germline V CDR1 and CDR2: LGHNA, YSLEER. Trimming removed 0 bases from V and 7 bases from J; junction bases left unmatched: 3. CDR3 sequence reads: CASSQEDRLNSPLHF. CDR3 DNA: TGCGCCAGCAGCCAAGAGGACAGGCTCAATTCACCCCTCCACTTT.

This chain joins TRBV5-1 and TRBJ2-3; the D gene is possibly TRBD1 (6 bases). The germline CDR1 and CDR2 sequences are SGHRS and YFSETQ. Trimming shortened V by 4 bases and J by 0 bases, and 18 bases separated the two germline ends. The CDR3 length is 17 residues. CDR3 DNA sequence: TGCGCCAGCAGCCCCTACGAAACAGGGTTGAGCACAGATACGCAGTATTTT. Its translation: CASSPYETGLSTDTQYF.

The genes are TRBV7-6 and TRBJ2-7, with a possible D match to TRBD2 (6 bases). V was pared by 1 base and J by 5 bases, with 9 bases between. In germline, CDR1 is SGHVS, CDR2 FNYEAQ. This CDR3 region has 13 residues. The CDR3: CASSLELAHEQYF. CDR3 nucleotide sequence: TGTGCCAGCAGCTTAGAACTAGCCCACGAGCAGTACTTC.

The chain joins TRBV6-5 to TRBJ1-1, with D maybe TRBD1 (5 bases). Germline values: CDR1 MNHEY, CDR2 SVGAGI. The CDR3 totals 15 residues. The V end was cut by 1 base, the J end by 2 bases, with 11 bases between. CDR3 DNA sequence: TGTGCCAGCAGTTACTTGGGGGAGTACAACACTGAAGCTTTCTTT. It encodes CASSYLGEYNTEAFF.

On this clone: Within the sample, other DNA sequences also encode this same CDR3. This chain joins TRBV5-1 and TRBJ1-1; D perhaps matches TRBD1 (5 bases). Looked up from germline, CDR1 is SGHRS and CDR2 is YFSETQ. V lost 3 bases and J lost 1, with 10 bases in between. The CDR3 totals 14 residues. CDR3 DNA sequence: TGCGCCAGCAGCTGGGGACCGCGGAACACTGAAGCTTTCTTT. Translated, it gives CASSWGPRNTEAFF.